The 30 T cell receptor beta chains presented below share a single source sample, sequenced in a study of human T cells and chemical hapten exposure. The time point here: patch test 2, 6 weeks after DPC sensitization. Treatment given: therapeutic diphenylcyclopropenone sensitization with weekly scalp DPC. TCRdb re-analysed the RACE reads in MiXCR, keeping a single row per CDR3 protein. This sample has about 82,000 distinct CDR3 sequences, with 6.5% to 8.5% found just once. Sequencing used whole blood, obtained in connection with sensitization to the hapten diphenylcyclopropenone (DPC). These receptors all stem from a woman under 40 with alopecia areata. Some clones in this sample may be carry-over from other donors' samples.

There are many counts of this clonotype. V is TRBV18 and J is TRBJ2-7; D is possibly TRBD1 or TRBD2 (5 bases each). CDR1 KGHSH and CDR2 LQKENI come from the germline V gene. With 0 bases removed from V and 6 bases from J, the gap between germline ends came to 18 bases. This CDR3 is built from 16 residues. In DNA form, the CDR3 reads TGTGCCAGCTCACCACCTCTGGGGCAGGGCAGCGGCGAGCAGTACTTC. Protein sequence: CASSPPLGQGSGEQYF.

In its sample, this clonotype was seen many times. The J gene is TRBJ2-1, the V gene TRBV4-2, with TRBD2 as a possible D gene (6 bases). The germline V gene has CDR1 LGHNA and CDR2 YNFKEQ. V was trimmed by 4 bases and J by 7 bases, leaving 23 bases between them. The CDR3 runs to 17 residues. For the CDR3, the DNA is TGTGCCAGCAGCCGCTCGTTGGGGGACTCATCCAGGAATGAGCAGTTCTTC. Protein product: CASSRSLGDSSRNEQFF.

The chain links TRBV7-6 to TRBJ1-1; 10 nucleotides align to TRBD1. Germline V gene sequence: CDR1 SGHVS, CDR2 FNYEAQ. The CDR3 is 19 amino acids. The trim removed 2 bases at V and 5 bases at J, leaving 17 bases unmatched. The CDR3 region is CASSLSRTGTGVGLTEAFF. DNA for the CDR3: TGTGCCAGCAGCTTATCGCGCACCGGGACAGGGGTGGGTTTGACTGAAGCTTTCTTT.

In its sample, this clonotype was seen many times. This sequence joins TRBV7-2 and TRBJ2-3; D unclear. The CDR3 contains 14 residues. CDR1 is SGHTA, CDR2 FQGNSA, per germline. Between the trimmed V and J ends, which lost 5 bases and 6 bases, there was a span of 15 bases. CDR3 protein: CASSPTAPPDTQYF. The CDR3, as DNA: TGTGCCAGCAGCCCGACCGCTCCTCCCGATACGCAGTATTTT.

The chain joins TRBV10-3 to TRBJ1-5; D ambiguous. Germline V gives CDR1 ENHRY, CDR2 SYGVKD. Deletions cut 4 bases from V and 6 bases from J, with 10 bases between. This CDR3 comprises 13 residues. CDR3: CAISAGEGQPQHF. The CDR3, as DNA: TGTGCCATCAGTGCAGGAGAAGGTCAGCCCCAGCATTTT.

This clonotype was detected ten times or more. The chain has TRBV20-1 and TRBJ1-4, with a tentative D call TRBD1 (5 bases). Germline lookup yields CDR1 DFQATT and CDR2 SNEGSKA (reference sequence). Trimming shortened V by 0 bases and J by 5 bases, and 13 bases separated the two germline ends. This CDR3 is built from 15 residues. Here the CDR3 reads CSARDLRGDNEKLFF. The CDR3 DNA reads TGCAGTGCTAGAGATCTGAGGGGCGACAATGAAAAACTGTTTTTT.

This clonotype has only a few counts. V and J are TRBV10-2 and TRBJ1-2; D is uncertain. The ends were cut back, 3 bases at V and 6 bases at J, with 11 bases in the middle. This CDR3 is 13 amino acids long. Germline V lookup: CDR1 WSHSY, CDR2 SAAADI. CDR3 coding DNA: TGCGCCAGCAGTGACGGCGTATCCCATGGCTACACCTTC. Its protein product is CASSDGVSHGYTF.

This clonotype was observed a few times. V and J are TRBV3-1 and TRBJ1-1, with 8 bases aligning to TRBD1. Germline CDR1 LGHDT, CDR2 YNNKEL (reference sequence). Trimming took 0 bases from V and 5 from J; bases not matched to a gene: 11. CDR3 length: 17 residues. Written as DNA, the CDR3 is TGTGCCAGCAGCCAAGACGGTGGCAGGGGGCGAGGAACTGAAGCTTTCTTT. Translating gives CASSQDGGRGRGTEAFF.

The J gene is TRBJ1-5, the V gene TRBV4-2; weak D call: TRBD1 (6 bases). V lost 3 bases and J 6 bases, leaving 15 bases between the germline ends. This CDR3 is 15 amino acids long. Germline loops: CDR1 LGHNA, CDR2 YNFKEQ. The DNA for the CDR3 is TGTGCCAGCAGCCAGGGACACGGGGGTGGTCAGCCCCAGCATTTT. Protein: CASSQGHGGGQPQHF.

V gene TRBV5-4 combines with J gene TRBJ2-1; D gene unclear. CDR3 length: 16 residues. V was clipped by 0 bases and J by 0 bases, with 10 bases between them. Germline V CDR1 and CDR2: SGHNT, YYREEE (reference sequence). The DNA of the CDR3 is TGTGCCAGCAGCTTGGGATCCCCAAGCTCCTACAATGAGCAGTTCTTC. This translates into CASSLGSPSSYNEQFF.

The chain is built from TRBV6-5 and TRBJ1-1; the D is unclear. The CDR3 spans 16 residues. CDR1 MNHEY and CDR2 SVGAGI come from the germline V gene. The V and J ends lost 0 bases and 11 bases respectively, with 22 bases between them. DNA of the CDR3: TGTGCCAGCAGTTACTCGACTTCACTAGATAGGCGGTTGGCTTTCTTT. Translated, it gives CASSYSTSLDRRLAFF.

The CDR3 nucleotides read TGCGCCAGCAGCTGGACAGGGTCTGGAAACACCATATATTTT. Its translation: CASSWTGSGNTIYF. This rearrangement joins TRBV5-1 to TRBJ1-3, with TRBD1 identical over 8 bases. This CDR3 has 14 amino acids. V lost 3 bases, J lost 1 base, and 0 bases stayed unmatched. Germline CDR1 and CDR2: SGHRS and YFSETQ. Full variable domain (remainder filled in from reference TRBV5-1 and TRBJ1-3): KAGVTQTPRYLIKTRGQQVTLSCSPISGHRSVSWYQQTPGQGLQFLFEYFSETQRNKGNFPGRFSGRQFSNSRSEMNVSTLELGDSALYLCASSWTGSGNTIYFGEGSWLTVV.

This clonotype was counted many times. The J gene is TRBJ1-2, the V gene TRBV7-9, with D uncertain. V was pared by 5 bases and J by 1 base, with 5 bases between. The germline CDR1 and CDR2 sequences are SEHNR and FQNEAQ (reference sequence). The CDR3 covers 12 residues. CDR3 in DNA: TGTGCCAGCAGCCCCGGTAACTATGGCTACACCTTC. It translates to CASSPGNYGYTF.

The V gene is TRBV6-6, the J gene TRBJ1-1; D gene ambiguous. The germline V gene encodes CDR1 MNHNY and CDR2 SVGAGI (reference sequence). Trimming left V 4 bases short and J 4 bases short, with 28 bases between. CDR3 length equals 19 residues. The CDR3 protein is CASSSPTFRAPGLSTEAFF. As DNA, the CDR3 is TGTGCCAGCAGTTCCCCTACTTTTCGCGCCCCGGGATTGAGCACTGAAGCTTTCTTT.

The table lists this clonotype with many counts. This rearrangement joins TRBV7-9 to TRBJ1-4; 10 nucleotides agree with TRBD1. V shed 5 bases, J shed 5 bases, and the junction held 2 bases outside the gene matches. Germline loops: CDR1 SEHNR, CDR2 FQNEAQ (reference sequence). CDR3 length: 14 amino acids. In DNA, the CDR3 is TGTGCCAGCAGCGAGGGACAGGGGAATGAAAAACTGTTTTTT. Translated: CASSEGQGNEKLFF.

This clonotype was seen many times. V usage is TRBV6-6 and J usage is TRBJ1-4; D unresolved. Per the germline V gene, CDR1 is MNHNY and CDR2 is SVGAGI (reference sequence). This CDR3 is 14 amino acids long. V lost 4 bases and J lost 4, with 10 bases in between. CDR3 nucleotides: TGTGCCAGCAGTTCGGACGGGGTTAATGAAAAACTGTTTTTT. Amino acids: CASSSDGVNEKLFF.

This clonotype appeared many times. The chain combines TRBV7-2 with TRBJ2-2; a weak D match, TRBD1 (5 bases). The CDR3 has 16 residues. V was shortened by 5 bases and J by 2 bases, with 15 bases between the two germline ends. Germline assignment: CDR1 SGHTA and CDR2 FQGNSA. CDR3 region: CASSGRQISNTGELFF. Here the CDR3 DNA reads TGTGCCAGCAGCGGCAGACAGATTTCTAACACCGGGGAGCTGTTTTTT.

This clonotype was counted many times. This chain uses TRBV2 with TRBJ2-1; 11 bases match TRBD1. The ends lost 10 bases at V and 8 bases at J; junction bases unmatched: 10. CDR3 size: 14 residues. The germline gives CDR1 SNHLY, CDR2 FYNNEI. This CDR3 is CANYRDRGIDEQFF. The DNA of the CDR3 is TGTGCCAACTACCGGGACAGGGGGATTGATGAGCAGTTCTTC.

This sequence joins TRBV7-6 and TRBJ1-4; 11 bases line up with TRBD1. The trim removed 0 bases at V and 8 bases at J, leaving 5 bases unmatched. CDR3 length equals 16 residues. Germline V gene sequence: CDR1 SGHVS, CDR2 FNYEAQ. CDR3 sequence reads: CASSLAGQGGREKLFF. The CDR3 DNA sequence: TGTGCCAGCAGCTTAGCGGGACAGGGGGGTCGGGAAAAACTGTTTTTT.

The chain links TRBV3-1 to TRBJ2-1; no clear D. The CDR3 is made up of 12 amino acids. Germline V CDR1 and CDR2: LGHDT, YNNKEL (reference sequence). V lost 2 bases and J lost 8, with 7 bases in between. CDR3 in amino acids: CASSQSRHEQFF. The CDR3 bases are TGTGCCAGCAGCCAATCCCGGCATGAGCAGTTCTTC.

This chain links TRBV20-1 with TRBJ2-5; perhaps TRBD2 as D (5 bases). V lost 1 base to trimming and J lost 3 bases, with 18 bases between them. CDR1 and CDR2 from the germline V gene are DFQATT and SNEGSKA (reference sequence). CDR3 length equals 16 residues. CDR3 in amino acids: CSARGLPGNEEETQYF. As DNA, the CDR3 is TGCAGTGCTAGAGGGCTCCCCGGGAATGAGGAAGAGACCCAGTACTTC.

Only one count was recorded for this clonotype. A clone one base away is much larger, so this may be a read error. In DNA form, the CDR3 reads TGTGCCAGCAGCGCGACGGGGACACGGCAATACGAGCAGTACTTC. Translating gives CASSATGTRQYEQYF. The rearrangement joins TRBV5-4 to TRBJ2-7; a possible D gene is TRBD1 (6 bases). Trimming stripped 4 bases from V and 4 bases from J, with 18 bases between. The CDR3 is 15 residues long. In germline, CDR1 is SGHNT, CDR2 YYREEE (reference sequence).

The sample holds many counts of this clonotype. This chain joins TRBV12-3 or TRBV12-4 and TRBJ1-4; D uncertain. This CDR3 is 13 amino acids long. V was cut by 6 bases and J by 11 bases, with 16 bases left in between. The CDR3 DNA follows: TGTGCCAGCAGCCTCGGGGTCGGGCAGAAACTGTTTTTT. Translating it yields CASSLGVGQKLFF.

This clonotype was observed many times. The genes are TRBV5-1 and TRBJ1-1; 12 nucleotides line up with TRBD1. The CDR3 runs 15 residues. The J segment lost 14 bases and the V segment lost 0 bases, leaving 11 bases of the junction unmatched. Germline lookup yields CDR1 SGHRS and CDR2 YFSETQ. The DNA of the CDR3 is TGCGCCAGCAGCTTGGAGGGACAGGGGGCTTTTCGGAGCTTCTTT. This sequence encodes CASSLEGQGAFRSFF.

This clonotype showed up many times. This chain connects TRBV5-1 to TRBJ1-5; perhaps TRBD1 as D (6 bases). V was pared by 0 bases and J by 3 bases, with 10 bases between. The CDR3 sequence is 15 residues long. Germline-derived CDR1 and CDR2 are SGHRS and YFSETQ. CDR3 amino acids: CASSLEGGTNQPQHF. The CDR3 region has the DNA TGCGCCAGCAGCTTGGAAGGGGGGACCAATCAGCCCCAGCATTTT. Complete variable domain (other parts from reference TRBV5-1 and TRBJ1-5): KAGVTQTPRYLIKTRGQQVTLSCSPISGHRSVSWYQQTPGQGLQFLFEYFSETQRNKGNFPGRFSGRQFSNSRSEMNVSTLELGDSALYLCASSLEGGTNQPQHFGDGTRLSIL.

Note on this clonotype: With a much larger clone just one base away, this may be a read error. The chain joins TRBV2 to TRBJ1-1, with D hard to call. Germline lookup yields CDR1 SNHLY and CDR2 FYNNEI. V lost 6 bases, J lost 2 bases, and 16 bases lay in between. The CDR3 has 15 amino acids. The CDR3 sequence is CASSHPDGLNTEAFF. The CDR3 nucleotides are TGTGCCAGCAGCCACCCCGACGGATTAAACACTGAAGCTTTCTTT.

The sample holds many counts of this clonotype. The chain combines TRBV5-1 with TRBJ2-7; a weak D match, TRBD2 (6 bases). V gave up 2 bases and J gave up 0 bases, with 15 bases separating them. CDR1 and CDR2 from the germline V gene are SGHRS and YFSETQ. The CDR3 has 16 amino acids. CDR3 residues: CASSFSLAGSSYEQYF. Written as DNA, the CDR3 is TGCGCCAGCAGCTTTAGTCTCGCGGGGAGCTCCTACGAGCAGTACTTC.

This clonotype was seen more than once but under ten times. The conserved closing phenylalanine or tryptophan is absent in this CDR3, likely reflecting a read error. Because the CDR3's place on the DNA is in doubt, the DNA is left out and the CDR3 is given as listed by TCRdb. V gene TRBV10-2 combines with J gene TRBJ1-1; TRBD1, the D gene given by the table, was not confirmed from the DNA. Germline assignment: CDR1 WSHSY and CDR2 SAAADI. The CDR3 is 10 residues long, counting both termini. This CDR3 reads CASSETGPLN.

This clonotype has a handful of counts. V and J are TRBV3-1 and TRBJ1-1, with 7 bases lining up with TRBD1. The CDR3 has 17 amino acids. Per the germline V gene, CDR1 is LGHDT and CDR2 is YNNKEL (reference sequence). The ends lost 0 bases at V and 1 base at J; junction bases unmatched: 8. The CDR3 DNA follows: TGTGCCAGCAGCCAAGATTGGGCAGGGGGATGGAACACTGAAGCTTTCTTT. Protein product: CASSQDWAGGWNTEAFF.

This clonotype was observed a handful of times. The chain joins TRBV5-1 to TRBJ2-7; TRBD1 matches at 12 bases. J lost 13 bases, V lost 4 bases, and 15 bases had no gene match. Germline CDR1 is SGHRS and CDR2 is YFSETQ. The CDR3 runs 15 residues. The CDR3 nucleotides are TGCGCCAGCAGCGCCAAAGGGACAGGGGGCGCCGATATATACTTC. It specifies CASSAKGTGGADIYF.